The clone carrying this T cell receptor beta chain was picked up many times. The antigen is not known. This entry comes from a study of blood T cells in healthy people across ages. PCR was performed a second time for 7 to 11 cycles using a sample-barcoded 5' primer and a J-beta primer mix. Samples each returned at least 3 million CDR3-containing paired-end reads. TCRdb reprocessed the 5' RACE reads with MiXCR, giving one entry per CDR3 protein. The sample includes roughly 700,000 distinct CDR3 sequences, 32% of them seen just once. The study's findings and limits: Unsorted PBMCs prevented conclusive naive versus antigen-experienced comparison.

This CDR3 is 15 amino acids long. From germline, CDR1 is SGHAT and CDR2 FQNNGV. Trimming stripped 0 bases from V and 2 bases from J, with 10 bases between. Input material: blood. The genes are TRBV11-2 and TRBJ2-5; TRBD2 might be the D (5 bases). This TCR came from a woman aged 80 or older in good health. CDR3 sequence reads: CASSLDRRRQETQYF. DNA of the CDR3: TGTGCCAGCAGCTTAGATCGGAGGAGACAAGAGACCCAGTACTTC.